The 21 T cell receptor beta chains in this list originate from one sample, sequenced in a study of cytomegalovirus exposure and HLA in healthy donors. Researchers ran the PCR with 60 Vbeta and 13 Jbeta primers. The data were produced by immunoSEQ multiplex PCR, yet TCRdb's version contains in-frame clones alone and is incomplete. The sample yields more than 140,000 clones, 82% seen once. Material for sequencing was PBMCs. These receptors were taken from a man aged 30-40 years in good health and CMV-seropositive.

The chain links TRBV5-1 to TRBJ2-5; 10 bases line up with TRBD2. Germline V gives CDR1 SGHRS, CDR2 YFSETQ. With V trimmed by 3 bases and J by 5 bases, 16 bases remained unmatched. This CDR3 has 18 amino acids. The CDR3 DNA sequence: TGCGCCAGCAGCTCCCCGAGTAGCGGGGGGCGAGGGGTGGAGACCCAGTACTTC. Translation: CASSSPSSGGRGVETQYF.

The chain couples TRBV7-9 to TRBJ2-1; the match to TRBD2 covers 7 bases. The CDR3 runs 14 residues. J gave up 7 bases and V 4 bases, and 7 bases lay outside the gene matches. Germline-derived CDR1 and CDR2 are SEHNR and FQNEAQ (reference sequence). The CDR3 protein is CASSWAGEENEQFF. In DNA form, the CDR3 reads TGTGCCAGCAGCTGGGCGGGAGAAGAAAATGAGCAGTTCTTC.

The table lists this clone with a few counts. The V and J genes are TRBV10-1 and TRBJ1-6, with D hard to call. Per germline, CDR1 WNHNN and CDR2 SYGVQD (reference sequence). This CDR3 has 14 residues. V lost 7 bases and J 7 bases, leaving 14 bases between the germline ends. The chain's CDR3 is CASKRGTGNSPLHF. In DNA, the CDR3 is TGCGCCAGCAAACGGGGTACCGGGAATTCACCCCTCCACTTT.

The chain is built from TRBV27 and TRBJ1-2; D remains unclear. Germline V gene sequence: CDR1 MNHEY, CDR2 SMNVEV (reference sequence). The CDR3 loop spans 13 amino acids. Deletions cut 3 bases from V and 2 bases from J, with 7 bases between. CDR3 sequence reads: CASSFSSNYGYTF. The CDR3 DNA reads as TGTGCCAGCAGTTTTTCAAGCAACTATGGCTACACCTTC.

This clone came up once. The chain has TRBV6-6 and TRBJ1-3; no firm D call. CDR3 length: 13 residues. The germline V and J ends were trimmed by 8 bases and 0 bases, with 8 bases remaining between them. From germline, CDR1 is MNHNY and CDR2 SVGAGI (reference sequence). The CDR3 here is CASCRTSGNTIYF. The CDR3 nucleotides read TGTGCCAGCTGTAGAACCTCTGGAAACACCATATATTTT.

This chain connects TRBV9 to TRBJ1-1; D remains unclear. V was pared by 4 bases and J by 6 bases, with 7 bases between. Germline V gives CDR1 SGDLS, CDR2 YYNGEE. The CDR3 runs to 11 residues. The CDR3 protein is CASSPESEAFF. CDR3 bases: TGTGCCAGCAGCCCAGAATCTGAAGCTTTCTTT.

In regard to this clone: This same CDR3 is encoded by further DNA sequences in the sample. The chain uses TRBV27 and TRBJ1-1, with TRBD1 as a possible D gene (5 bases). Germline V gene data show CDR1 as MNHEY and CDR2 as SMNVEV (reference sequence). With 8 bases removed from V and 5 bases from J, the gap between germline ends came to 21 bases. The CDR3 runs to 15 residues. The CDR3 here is CASYPSGRGGTEAFF. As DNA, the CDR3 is TGTGCCAGCTACCCAAGTGGACGTGGGGGGACTGAAGCTTTCTTT.

CDR3 sequence: CASSTGTLNYEQYF. CDR3 nucleotides: TGCGCCAGCAGCACCGGGACACTTAACTACGAGCAGTACTTC. The chain is built from TRBV5-1 and TRBJ2-7; D may be TRBD1 (6 bases). Germline V CDR1 and CDR2: SGHRS, YFSETQ. V lost 4 bases and J 3 bases, leaving 14 bases between the germline ends. The CDR3 length is 14 residues.

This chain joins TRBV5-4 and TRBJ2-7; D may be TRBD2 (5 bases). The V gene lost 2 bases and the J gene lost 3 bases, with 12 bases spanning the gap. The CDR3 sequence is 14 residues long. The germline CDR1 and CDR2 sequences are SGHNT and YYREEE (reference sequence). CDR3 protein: CASSFEGSYYEQYF. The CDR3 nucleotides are TGTGCCAGCAGCTTCGAGGGCAGTTACTACGAGCAGTACTTC.

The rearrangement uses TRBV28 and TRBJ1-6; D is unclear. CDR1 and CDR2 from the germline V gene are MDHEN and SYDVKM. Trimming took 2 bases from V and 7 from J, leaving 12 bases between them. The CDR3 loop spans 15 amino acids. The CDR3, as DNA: TGTGCCAGCAGTTTAGTGTGGGAGGGAAATTCACCCCTCCACTTT. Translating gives CASSLVWEGNSPLHF. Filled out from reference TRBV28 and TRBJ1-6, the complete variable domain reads DVKVTQSSRYLVKRTGEKVFLECVQDMDHENMFWYRQDPGLGLRLIYFSYDVKMKEKGDIPEGYSVSREKKERFSLILESASTNQTSMYLCASSLVWEGNSPLHFGNGTRLTVT.

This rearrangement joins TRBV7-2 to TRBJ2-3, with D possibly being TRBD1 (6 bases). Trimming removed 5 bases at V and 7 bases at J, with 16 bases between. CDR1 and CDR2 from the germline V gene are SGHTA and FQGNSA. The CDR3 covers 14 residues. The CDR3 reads CASSRLTGLNTQYF. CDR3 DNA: TGTGCCAGCAGCCGACTCACAGGGTTGAATACGCAGTATTTT.

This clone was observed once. The DNA for the CDR3 is TGCGCCAGCAGCTTGCAGGGTTGGAACACCGGGGAGCTGTTTTTT. This gives the protein CASSLQGWNTGELFF. This chain uses TRBV5-1 with TRBJ2-2; tentative D call: TRBD1 (5 bases). Germline CDR1 reads SGHRS; CDR2 reads YFSETQ. This CDR3 comprises 15 residues. The ends were cut back, 1 base at V and 1 base at J, with 8 bases in the middle. Supplemented by reference TRBV5-1 and TRBJ2-2, the full variable domain reads KAGVTQTPRYLIKTRGQQVTLSCSPISGHRSVSWYQQTPGQGLQFLFEYFSETQRNKGNFPGRFSGRQFSNSRSEMNVSTLELGDSALYLCASSLQGWNTGELFFGEGSRLTVL.

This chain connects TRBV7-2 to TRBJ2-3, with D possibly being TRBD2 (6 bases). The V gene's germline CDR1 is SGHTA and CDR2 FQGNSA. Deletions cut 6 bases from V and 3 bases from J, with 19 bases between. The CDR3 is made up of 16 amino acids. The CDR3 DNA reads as TGTGCCAGCAGACGTTCCGGGGGTAGCGTGACAGATACGCAGTATTTT. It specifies CASRRSGGSVTDTQYF. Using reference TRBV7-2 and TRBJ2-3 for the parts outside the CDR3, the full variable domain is GAGVSQSPSNKVTEKGKDVELRCDPISGHTALYWYRQSLGQGLEFLIYFQGNSAPDKSGLPSDRFSAERTGGSVSTLTIQRTQQEDSAVYLCASRRSGGSVTDTQYFGPGTRLTVL.

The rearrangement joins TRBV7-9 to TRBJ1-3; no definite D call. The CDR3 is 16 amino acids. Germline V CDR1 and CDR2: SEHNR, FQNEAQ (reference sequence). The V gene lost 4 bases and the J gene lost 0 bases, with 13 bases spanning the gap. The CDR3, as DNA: TGTGCCAGCAGCTCAACGCGGGGAACCTCTGGAAACACCATATATTTT. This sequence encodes CASSSTRGTSGNTIYF.

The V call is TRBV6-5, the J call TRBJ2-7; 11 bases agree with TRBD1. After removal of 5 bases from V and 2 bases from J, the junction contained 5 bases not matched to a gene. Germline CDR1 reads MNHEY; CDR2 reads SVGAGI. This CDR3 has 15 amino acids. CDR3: CASSLRTGGPYEQYF. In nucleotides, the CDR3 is TGTGCCAGCAGTCTCAGGACAGGGGGCCCCTACGAGCAGTACTTC.

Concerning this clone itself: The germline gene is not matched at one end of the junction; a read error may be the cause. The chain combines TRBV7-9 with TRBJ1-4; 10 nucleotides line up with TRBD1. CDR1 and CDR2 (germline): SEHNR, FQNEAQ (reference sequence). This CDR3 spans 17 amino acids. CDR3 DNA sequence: TGTTCCAGCAGGAGGGACAGGGGCGCATCAACTAATGAAAAACTGTTTTTT. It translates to CSSRRDRGASTNEKLFF.

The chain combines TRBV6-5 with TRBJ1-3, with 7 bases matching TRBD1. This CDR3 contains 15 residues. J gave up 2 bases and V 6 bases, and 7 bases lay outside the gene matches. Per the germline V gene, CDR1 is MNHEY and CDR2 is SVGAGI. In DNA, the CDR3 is TGTGCCAGCAGCCCTCCCAGGGGGACTGGAAACACCATATATTTT. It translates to CASSPPRGTGNTIYF.

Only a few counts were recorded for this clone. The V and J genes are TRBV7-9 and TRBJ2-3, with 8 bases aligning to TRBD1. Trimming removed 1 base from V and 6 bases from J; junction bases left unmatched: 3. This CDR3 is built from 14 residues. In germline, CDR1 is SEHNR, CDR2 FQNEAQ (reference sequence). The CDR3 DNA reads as TGTGCCAGCAGCTTAGGACAGGGGATGGATACGCAGTATTTT. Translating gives CASSLGQGMDTQYF. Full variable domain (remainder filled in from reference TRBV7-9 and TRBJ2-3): DTGVSQNPRHKITKRGQNVTFRCDPISEHNRLYWYRQTLGQGPEFLTYFQNEAQLEKSRLLSDRFSAERPKGSFSTLEIQRTEQGDSAMYLCASSLGQGMDTQYFGPGTRLTVL.

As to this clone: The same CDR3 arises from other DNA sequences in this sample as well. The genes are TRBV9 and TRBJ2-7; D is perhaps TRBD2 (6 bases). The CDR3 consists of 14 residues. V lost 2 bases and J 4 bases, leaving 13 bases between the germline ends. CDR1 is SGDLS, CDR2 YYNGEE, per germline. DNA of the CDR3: TGTGCCAGCAGCGTGGGGGGTTCTCCTTACGAGCAGTACTTC. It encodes CASSVGGSPYEQYF.

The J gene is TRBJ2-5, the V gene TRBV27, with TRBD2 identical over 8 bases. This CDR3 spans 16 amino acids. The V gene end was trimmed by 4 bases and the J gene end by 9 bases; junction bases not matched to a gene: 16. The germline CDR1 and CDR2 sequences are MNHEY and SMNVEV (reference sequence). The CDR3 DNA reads TGTGCCAGCAGTTGGACCCGGGCTAGCGGGTCCACGGCCCAGTACTTC. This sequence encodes CASSWTRASGSTAQYF.

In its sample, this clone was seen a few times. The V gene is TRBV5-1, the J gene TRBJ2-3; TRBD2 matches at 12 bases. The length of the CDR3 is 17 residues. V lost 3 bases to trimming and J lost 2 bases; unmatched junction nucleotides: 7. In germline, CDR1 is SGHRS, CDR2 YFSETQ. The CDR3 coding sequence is TGCGCCAGCAGCTCACAAACTAGCGGGAGGTCCACAGATACGCAGTATTTT. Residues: CASSSQTSGRSTDTQYF.